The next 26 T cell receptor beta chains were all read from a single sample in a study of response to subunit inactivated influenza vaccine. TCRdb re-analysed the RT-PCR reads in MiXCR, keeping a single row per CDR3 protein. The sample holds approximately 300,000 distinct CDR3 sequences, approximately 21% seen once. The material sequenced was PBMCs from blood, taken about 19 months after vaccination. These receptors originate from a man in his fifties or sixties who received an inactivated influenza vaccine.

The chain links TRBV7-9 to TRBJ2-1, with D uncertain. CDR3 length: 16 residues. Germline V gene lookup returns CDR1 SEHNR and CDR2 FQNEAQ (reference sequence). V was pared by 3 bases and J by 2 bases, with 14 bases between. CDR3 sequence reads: CASSFVRTLTYNEQFF. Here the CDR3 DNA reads TGTGCCAGCAGCTTTGTTCGGACCCTCACCTACAATGAGCAGTTCTTC.

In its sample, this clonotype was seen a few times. In DNA form, the CDR3 reads TGTGCCAGCAGTTTAGCTTTGAGGAACACTGAAGCTTTCTTT. Translated: CASSLALRNTEAFF. This rearrangement joins TRBV27 to TRBJ1-1; D gene unclear. This CDR3 region has 14 residues. The V gene's germline CDR1 is MNHEY and CDR2 SMNVEV (reference sequence). V was clipped by 2 bases and J by 1 base, with 8 bases between them.

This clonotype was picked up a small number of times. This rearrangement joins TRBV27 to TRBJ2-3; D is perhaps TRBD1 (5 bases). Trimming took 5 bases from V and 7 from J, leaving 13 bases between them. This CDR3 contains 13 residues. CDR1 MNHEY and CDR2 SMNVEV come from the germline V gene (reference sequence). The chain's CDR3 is CASSLSGIHTQYF. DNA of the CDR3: TGTGCCAGCAGTCTCTCAGGGATTCATACGCAGTATTTT.

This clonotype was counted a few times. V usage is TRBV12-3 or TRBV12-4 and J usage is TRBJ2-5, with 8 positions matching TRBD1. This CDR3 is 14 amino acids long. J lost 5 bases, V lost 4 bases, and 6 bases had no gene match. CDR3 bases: TGTGCCAGCAGTTCCGGACAGGGTAGGGAGACCCAGTACTTC. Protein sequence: CASSSGQGRETQYF.

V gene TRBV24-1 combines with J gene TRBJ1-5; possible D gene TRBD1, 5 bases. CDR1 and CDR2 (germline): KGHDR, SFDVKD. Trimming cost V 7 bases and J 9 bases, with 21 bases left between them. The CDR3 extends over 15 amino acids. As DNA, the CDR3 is TGTGCCACCAGCTCTAGCAGCCAGGGCAATACGCCCCAGCATTTT. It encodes CATSSSSQGNTPQHF.

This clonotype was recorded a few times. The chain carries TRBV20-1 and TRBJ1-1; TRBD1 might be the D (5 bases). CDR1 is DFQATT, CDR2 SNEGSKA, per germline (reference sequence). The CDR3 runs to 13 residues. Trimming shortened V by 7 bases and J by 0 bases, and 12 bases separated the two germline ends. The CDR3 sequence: CSDKTAMNTEAFF. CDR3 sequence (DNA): TGCAGTGATAAGACAGCCATGAACACTGAAGCTTTCTTT.

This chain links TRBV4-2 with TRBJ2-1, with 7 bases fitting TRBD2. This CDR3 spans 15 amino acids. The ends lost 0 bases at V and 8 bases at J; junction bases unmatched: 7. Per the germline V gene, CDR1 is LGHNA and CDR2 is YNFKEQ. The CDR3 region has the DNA TGTGCCAGCAGCCAAGAAAAGGCGGGAGATGATGAGCAGTTCTTC. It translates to CASSQEKAGDDEQFF.

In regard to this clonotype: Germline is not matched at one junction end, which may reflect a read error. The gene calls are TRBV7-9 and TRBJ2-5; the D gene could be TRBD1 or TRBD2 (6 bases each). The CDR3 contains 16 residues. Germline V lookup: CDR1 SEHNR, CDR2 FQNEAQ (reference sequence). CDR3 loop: CASSTPGDSLQEAQYF. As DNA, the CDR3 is TGTGCCAGCAGCACCCCAGGGGACTCGTTACAAGAGGCCCAGTACTTC.

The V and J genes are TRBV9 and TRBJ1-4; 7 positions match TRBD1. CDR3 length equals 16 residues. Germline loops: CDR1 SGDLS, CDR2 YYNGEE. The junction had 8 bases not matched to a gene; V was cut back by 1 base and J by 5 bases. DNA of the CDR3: TGTGCCAGCAGCGTAACCGCGGACAGGCTCAATGAAAAACTGTTTTTT. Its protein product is CASSVTADRLNEKLFF.

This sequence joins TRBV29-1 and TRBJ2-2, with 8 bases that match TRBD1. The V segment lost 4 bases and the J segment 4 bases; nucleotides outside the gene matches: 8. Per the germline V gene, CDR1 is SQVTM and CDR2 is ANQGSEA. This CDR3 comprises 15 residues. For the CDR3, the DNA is TGCAGCGTTGCGGCTTCAGGGGGCACCACCGGGGAGCTGTTTTTT. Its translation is CSVAASGGTTGELFF.

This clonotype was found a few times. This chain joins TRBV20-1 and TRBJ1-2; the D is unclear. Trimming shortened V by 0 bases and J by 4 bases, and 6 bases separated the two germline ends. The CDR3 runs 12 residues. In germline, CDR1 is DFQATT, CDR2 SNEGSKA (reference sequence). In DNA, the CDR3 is TGCAGTGCTAGAGATGGACTCTATGGCTACACCTTC. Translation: CSARDGLYGYTF.

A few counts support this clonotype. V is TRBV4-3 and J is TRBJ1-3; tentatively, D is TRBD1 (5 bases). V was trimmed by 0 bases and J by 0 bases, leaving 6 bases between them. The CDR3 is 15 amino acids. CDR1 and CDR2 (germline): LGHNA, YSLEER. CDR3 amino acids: CASSQETVSGNTIYF. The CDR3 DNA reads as TGCGCCAGCAGCCAAGAGACAGTCTCTGGAAACACCATATATTTT.

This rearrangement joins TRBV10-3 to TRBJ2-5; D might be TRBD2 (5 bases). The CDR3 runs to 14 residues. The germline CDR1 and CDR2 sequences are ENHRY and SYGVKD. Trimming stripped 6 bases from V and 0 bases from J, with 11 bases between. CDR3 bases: TGTGCCATCAGCGGGGTTGGGTACCAAGAGACCCAGTACTTC. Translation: CAISGVGYQETQYF.

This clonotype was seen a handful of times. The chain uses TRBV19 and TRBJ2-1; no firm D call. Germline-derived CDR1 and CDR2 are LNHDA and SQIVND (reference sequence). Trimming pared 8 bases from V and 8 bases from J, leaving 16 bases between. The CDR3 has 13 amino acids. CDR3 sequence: CASGSRASDEQFF. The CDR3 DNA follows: TGTGCCAGTGGGTCCCGGGCCTCCGATGAGCAGTTCTTC.

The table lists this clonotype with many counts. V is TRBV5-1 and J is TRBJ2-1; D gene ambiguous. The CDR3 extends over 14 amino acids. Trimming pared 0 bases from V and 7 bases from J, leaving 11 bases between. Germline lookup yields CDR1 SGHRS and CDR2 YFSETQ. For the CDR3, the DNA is TGCGCCAGCAGCTTGGCCGTTGCTGAGAATGAGCAGTTCTTC. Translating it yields CASSLAVAENEQFF.

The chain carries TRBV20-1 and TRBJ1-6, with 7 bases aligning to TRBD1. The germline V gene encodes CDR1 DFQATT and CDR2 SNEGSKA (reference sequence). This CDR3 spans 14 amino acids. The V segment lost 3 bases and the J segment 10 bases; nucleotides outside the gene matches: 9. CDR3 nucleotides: TGCAGTGCTAGTAGAACAGGGGATCGCTCACCCCTCCACTTT. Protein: CSASRTGDRSPLHF.

This chain's CDR3 is CAISEDTNQPQHF. The CDR3, as DNA: TGTGCCATCAGTGAGGATACTAATCAGCCCCAGCATTTT. The genes are TRBV10-3 and TRBJ1-5, with unresolved D. The V end lost 2 bases, the J end lost 4 bases, and 6 bases lay between the germline ends. This CDR3 region has 13 residues. Germline V CDR1 and CDR2: ENHRY, SYGVKD.

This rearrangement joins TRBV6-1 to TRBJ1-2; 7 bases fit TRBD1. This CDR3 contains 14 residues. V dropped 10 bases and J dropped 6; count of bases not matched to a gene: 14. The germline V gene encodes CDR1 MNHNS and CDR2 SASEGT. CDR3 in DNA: TGTGCCACCAACAGGGGAAGGTCCCACAATGGCTACACCTTC. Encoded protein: CATNRGRSHNGYTF.

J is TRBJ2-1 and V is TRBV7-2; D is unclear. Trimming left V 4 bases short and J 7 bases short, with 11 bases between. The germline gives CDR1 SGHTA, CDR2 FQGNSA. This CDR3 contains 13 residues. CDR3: CASSWLVSNEQFF. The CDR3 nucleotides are TGTGCCAGCAGCTGGCTAGTAAGTAATGAGCAGTTCTTC.

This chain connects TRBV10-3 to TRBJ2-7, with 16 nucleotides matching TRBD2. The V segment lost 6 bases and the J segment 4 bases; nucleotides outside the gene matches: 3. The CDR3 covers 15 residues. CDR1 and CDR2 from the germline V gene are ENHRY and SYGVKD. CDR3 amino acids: CAISGTSGRGYEQYF. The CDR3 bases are TGTGCCATCAGCGGGACTAGCGGGAGGGGTTACGAGCAGTACTTC.

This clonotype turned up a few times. The CDR3 reads CAWSIVDGYTF. The CDR3 coding sequence is TGTGCCTGGAGTATAGTCGATGGCTACACCTTC. The rearrangement links TRBV30 to TRBJ1-2; D is unclear. The CDR3 extends over 11 amino acids. Trimming took off 2 bases at V and 6 bases at J, with 7 bases between the two ends. Germline-derived CDR1 and CDR2 are GTSNPN and SVGIG (reference sequence). Combining the CDR3 with reference TRBV30 and TRBJ1-2 gives the whole variable domain SQTIHQWPATLVQPVGSPLSLECTVEGTSNPNLYWYRQAAGRGLQLLFYSVGIGQISSEVPQNLSASRPQDRQFILSSKKLLLSDSGFYLCAWSIVDGYTFGSGTRLTVV.

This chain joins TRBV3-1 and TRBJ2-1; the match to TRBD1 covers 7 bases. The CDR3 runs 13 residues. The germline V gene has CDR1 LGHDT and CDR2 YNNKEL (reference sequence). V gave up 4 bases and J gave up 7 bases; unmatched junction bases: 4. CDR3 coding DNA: TGTGCCAGCAGCCGGGACAGAGCGAATGAGCAGTTCTTC. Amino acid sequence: CASSRDRANEQFF.

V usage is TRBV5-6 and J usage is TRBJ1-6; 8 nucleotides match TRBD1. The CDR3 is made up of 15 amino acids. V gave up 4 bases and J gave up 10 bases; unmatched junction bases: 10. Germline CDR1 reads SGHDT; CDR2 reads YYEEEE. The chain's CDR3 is CASSTPGTGTSPLHF. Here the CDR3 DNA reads TGTGCCAGCAGCACTCCCGGGACAGGCACCTCACCCCTCCACTTT.

The CDR3, as DNA: TGTGCCAGCAGCTTGGGGTCTATGGGAAACACCATATATTTT. Amino acids: CASSLGSMGNTIYF. V usage is TRBV5-4 and J usage is TRBJ1-3; D not certain. Germline V lookup: CDR1 SGHNT, CDR2 YYREEE (reference sequence). Deletions cut 0 bases from V and 4 bases from J, with 8 bases between. The CDR3 is made up of 14 amino acids.

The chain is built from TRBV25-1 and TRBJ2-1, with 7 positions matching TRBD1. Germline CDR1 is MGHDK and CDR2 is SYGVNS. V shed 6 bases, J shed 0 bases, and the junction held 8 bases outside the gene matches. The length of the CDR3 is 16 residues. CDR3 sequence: CASSVLTGSSYNEQFF. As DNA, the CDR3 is TGTGCCAGCAGCGTCTTGACAGGGAGCTCCTACAATGAGCAGTTCTTC.

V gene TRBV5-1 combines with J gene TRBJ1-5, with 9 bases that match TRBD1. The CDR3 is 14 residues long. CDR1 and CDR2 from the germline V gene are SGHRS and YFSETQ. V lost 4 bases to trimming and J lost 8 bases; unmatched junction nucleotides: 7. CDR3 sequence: CASSVTGGWEPQHF. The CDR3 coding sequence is TGCGCCAGCAGCGTCACAGGGGGCTGGGAGCCCCAGCATTTT.